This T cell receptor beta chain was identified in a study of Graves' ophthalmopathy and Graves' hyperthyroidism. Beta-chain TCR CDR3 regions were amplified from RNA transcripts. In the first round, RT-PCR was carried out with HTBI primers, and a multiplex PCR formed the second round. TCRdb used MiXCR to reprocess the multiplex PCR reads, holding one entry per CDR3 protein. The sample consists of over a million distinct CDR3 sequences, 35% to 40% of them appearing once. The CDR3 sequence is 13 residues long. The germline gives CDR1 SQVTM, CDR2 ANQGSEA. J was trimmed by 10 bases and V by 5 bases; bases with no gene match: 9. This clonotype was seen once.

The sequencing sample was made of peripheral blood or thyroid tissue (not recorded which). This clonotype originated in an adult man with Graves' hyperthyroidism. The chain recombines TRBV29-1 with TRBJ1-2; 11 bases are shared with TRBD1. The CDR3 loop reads CSVLGQGANLYTF. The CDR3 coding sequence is TGCAGCGTTTTAGGACAGGGGGCGAATCTCTACACCTTC.